This T cell receptor beta chain appears in the sequencing data of a study of blood T cell repertoires in COVID-19. About the study: Sources were T cells, B-cell-depleted T cells, or PBMCs; the material itself was cDNA or gDNA.

Germline loops: CDR1 KGHSH, CDR2 LQKENI. The CDR3 length is 13 residues. Trimming left V 2 bases short and J 6 bases short, with 8 bases between. Authors' processing steps: Estimation of nucleated cell counts relied on the amplification of reference gene primers. Assay: immunoSEQ multiplex PCR; the TCRdb copy retains only in-frame clones and omits some. The V and J calls and clone size come from that table; D and trimming were worked out from the DNA. The sample holds roughly 180,000 clones, roughly 85% seen once. Seattle patients were enrolled while actively infected and followed longitudinally. The chain joins TRBV18 to TRBJ1-5; D remains unclear. The TCR comes from a woman in her forties or fifties with COVID-19, enrolled during active disease. Sample: peripheral blood. CDR3 DNA sequence: TGTGCCAGCTCACCAATAGAGGGTCAGCCCCAGCATTTT. Translating gives CASSPIEGQPQHF.